The 25 T cell receptor beta chains below come from one sample, sequenced in a study of T cell repertoires in cytomegalovirus infection. The antigens for these receptors are not known. TCRdb re-called the reads with MiXCR, one entry per CDR3 protein. The data hold about 920,000 distinct CDR3 sequences, with 31% observed a single time. Material: cultured CD8+ T cells from PBMCs, obtained from culture after CMV antigen stimulation. These receptor sequences come from a human donor in good health (CMV status not recorded). Some clones in this sample may be carry-over from other donors' samples.

This clonotype was detected a few times. This rearrangement joins TRBV2 to TRBJ1-1; 7 nucleotides match TRBD1. The V and J ends lost 10 bases and 4 bases, in that order; junction bases with no gene match: 9. The CDR3 runs 13 residues. Germline CDR1 reads SNHLY; CDR2 reads FYNNEI. Written as DNA, the CDR3 is TGTGCCACCCTCTACCGGGACAGCACTGAAGCTTTCTTT. It encodes CATLYRDSTEAFF.

The V and J genes are TRBV27 and TRBJ1-1; D call uncertain. The length of the CDR3 is 13 residues. V was clipped by 3 bases and J by 5 bases, with 10 bases between them. The germline V gene encodes CDR1 MNHEY and CDR2 SMNVEV (reference sequence). CDR3 sequence: CASSFGPLTEAFF. The CDR3 DNA sequence: TGTGCCAGCAGTTTTGGACCCCTGACTGAAGCTTTCTTT.

The CDR3 protein is CASRQRGQGLVV. DNA for the CDR3: TGTGCCAGCAGACAGCGGGGACAGGGTTTAGTTGTC. The genes are TRBV6-6 and TRBJ2-7; 9 positions match TRBD1. The CDR3 loop spans 12 amino acids. Germline CDR1 MNHNY, CDR2 SVGAGI (reference sequence).

Only a few counts were recorded for this clonotype. V usage is TRBV5-1 and J usage is TRBJ2-7, with 9 bases lining up with TRBD2. Unmatched junction bases numbered 9, after V lost 2 bases and J lost 3 bases. This CDR3 comprises 16 residues. Germline CDR1 is SGHRS and CDR2 is YFSETQ. This CDR3 reads CASSFGPGLAHYEQYF. The DNA for the CDR3 is TGCGCCAGCAGCTTTGGTCCGGGACTAGCCCACTACGAGCAGTACTTC.

J is TRBJ2-3 and V is TRBV12-5; 7 bases align to TRBD2. CDR3 length equals 16 residues. V lost 3 bases, J lost 0 bases, and 6 bases stayed unmatched. Germline loops: CDR1 LGHNT, CDR2 FRNRAP. The CDR3 DNA is TGTGCTAGTGGTTTTGGACTAGGAGATAGCACAGATACGCAGTATTTT. Translating it yields CASGFGLGDSTDTQYF.

This clonotype was seen more than once but under ten times. The V and J genes are TRBV11-1 and TRBJ2-3; TRBD1 or TRBD2 may be the D gene (5 bases each). Between the trimmed V and J ends, which lost 2 bases and 8 bases, there was a span of 26 bases. This CDR3 spans 18 amino acids. CDR1 SGHAT and CDR2 FQDESV come from the germline V gene (reference sequence). Here the CDR3 DNA reads TGTGCCAGCAGCTTACAGGGACGTTCCACCGGCCCACGTGGTACGCAGTATTTT. As protein: CASSLQGRSTGPRGTQYF.

The chain combines TRBV15 with TRBJ1-4; no clear D. Germline assignment: CDR1 LNHNV and CDR2 YYDKDF (reference sequence). Trimming pared 1 base from V and 8 bases from J, leaving 20 bases between. The CDR3 is 17 amino acids. CDR3 bases: TGTGCCACCAGCAGAGGCCCGGGAAGGTTCGTCGGGGAAAAACTGTTTTTT. Protein sequence: CATSRGPGRFVGEKLFF.

The DNA for the CDR3 is TGTGCCAGCAGCCATACCCCTCACAGGGTTTTAACTGAAGCTTTCTTT. It encodes CASSHTPHRVLTEAFF. The chain combines TRBV11-2 with TRBJ1-1; a weak D match, TRBD1 (6 bases). V lost 5 bases and J lost 5, with 21 bases in between. From germline, CDR1 is SGHAT and CDR2 FQNNGV. This CDR3 comprises 16 residues.

This rearrangement joins TRBV7-2 to TRBJ2-5; D is perhaps TRBD1 or TRBD2 (5 bases each). V gave up 6 bases and J gave up 2 bases, with 10 bases separating them. Per germline, CDR1 SGHTA and CDR2 FQGNSA. CDR3 length equals 13 residues. In DNA, the CDR3 is TGTGCCAGCAGGACGGGACGGCAAGAGACCCAGTACTTC. Translated: CASRTGRQETQYF.

CDR3 amino acids: CASSPSRTGGSYF. DNA of the CDR3: TGTGCCAGCAGTCCCAGCCGGACAGGGGGCTCGTACTTC. The J gene is TRBJ2-4, the V gene TRBV6-5; TRBD1 matches at 11 bases. Germline CDR1 reads MNHEY; CDR2 reads SVGAGI. CDR3 length equals 13 residues. Unmatched junction bases numbered 9, after V lost 5 bases and J lost 15 bases.

The genes are TRBV6-6 and TRBJ2-5, with D perhaps given as TRBD1 or TRBD2 (5 bases each). Germline CDR1 reads MNHNY; CDR2 reads SVGAGI (reference sequence). V was pared by 8 bases and J by 5 bases, with 21 bases between. CDR3 length equals 15 residues. The CDR3 here is CASRLSGTPEETQYF. The CDR3 DNA reads as TGTGCCAGCCGCCTATCCGGGACCCCGGAGGAGACCCAGTACTTC.

CDR3 bases: TGTGCCACCAGTGATCCAAGACAGGGGAGGAACACCGGGGAGCTGTTTTTT. This encodes CATSDPRQGRNTGELFF. The rearrangement joins TRBV24-1 to TRBJ2-2; TRBD1 aligns across 8 bases. The CDR3 is 17 residues long. Trimming at V came to 3 bases and at J to 1 base, leaving 6 bases not matched to a gene. CDR1 and CDR2 from the germline V gene are KGHDR and SFDVKD.

This chain links TRBV6-2 or TRBV6-3 with TRBJ2-1; TRBD1 might be the D (7 bases). V lost 4 bases and J 8 bases, leaving 21 bases between the germline ends. The CDR3 is 16 residues long. The germline V gene encodes CDR1 MNHEY and CDR2 SVGEGT. The CDR3 bases are TGTGCCAGCAGTTCGACCGGAGGGGGCCTGAGGGATGAGCAGTTCTTC. It yields the protein CASSSTGGGLRDEQFF.

V is TRBV20-1 and J is TRBJ1-2; D may be TRBD1 (6 bases). The CDR3 is made up of 17 amino acids. Trimming pared 0 bases from V and 3 bases from J, leaving 20 bases between. Germline CDR1 and CDR2: DFQATT and SNEGSKA (reference sequence). The CDR3 reads CSARDRQGRTIDYGYTF. The CDR3 bases are TGCAGTGCTAGAGATCGGCAGGGGCGGACTATTGACTATGGCTACACCTTC.

This clonotype has only a few counts. V usage is TRBV5-1 and J usage is TRBJ1-1; weak D call: TRBD1 (6 bases). Germline V lookup: CDR1 SGHRS, CDR2 YFSETQ. With 0 bases removed from V and 1 base from J, the gap between germline ends came to 13 bases. This CDR3 spans 16 amino acids. The CDR3 protein is CASSLAEMDRNTEAFF. The CDR3, as DNA: TGCGCCAGCAGCTTGGCCGAGATGGACAGGAACACTGAAGCTTTCTTT.

The chain couples TRBV19 to TRBJ2-1; 8 positions match TRBD1. Germline V gene sequence: CDR1 LNHDA, CDR2 SQIVND (reference sequence). The CDR3 covers 14 residues. J was trimmed by 8 bases and V by 5 bases; bases with no gene match: 8. The CDR3 sequence is CASSRDRSVDEQFF. For the CDR3, the DNA is TGTGCCAGTAGTCGGGACAGGTCAGTAGATGAGCAGTTCTTC.

This clonotype has just a few counts. For the CDR3, the DNA is TGTGCCAGCAGCTTCCTTGGACAGGGGAGGAACACCGGGGAGCTGTTTTTT. Amino acid sequence: CASSFLGQGRNTGELFF. V is TRBV7-6 and J is TRBJ2-2; TRBD1 matches at 9 bases. The CDR3 has 17 amino acids. Trimming removed 3 bases from V and 1 base from J; junction bases left unmatched: 6. In germline, CDR1 is SGHVS, CDR2 FNYEAQ.

As DNA, the CDR3 is TGTGCCAGCAGTACCAGGTGGGAGGGAGATACGCAGTATTTT. Protein product: CASSTRWEGDTQYF. The rearrangement links TRBV5-6 to TRBJ2-3, with 7 bases aligning to TRBD2. The germline gives CDR1 SGHDT, CDR2 YYEEEE. This CDR3 has 14 residues. J lost 5 bases, V lost 5 bases, and 8 bases had no gene match.

The chain combines TRBV4-1 with TRBJ2-2, with D unclear. Germline-derived CDR1 and CDR2 are MGHRA and YSYEKL. V was shortened by 0 bases and J by 0 bases, with 2 bases between the two germline ends. The CDR3 runs to 14 residues. The CDR3: CASSQDPNTGELFF. The CDR3 region has the DNA TGCGCCAGCAGCCAAGATCCGAACACCGGGGAGCTGTTTTTT.

This clonotype was detected ten times or more. This chain links TRBV7-2 with TRBJ2-3; 7 bases match TRBD2. V was pared by 2 bases and J by 2 bases, with 7 bases of the junction left unmatched. The CDR3 has 16 amino acids. Germline V CDR1 and CDR2: SGHTA, FQGNSA. CDR3: CASSLRTSIDTDTQYF. CDR3 bases: TGTGCCAGCAGCTTAAGGACTAGTATAGACACAGATACGCAGTATTTT.

This rearrangement joins TRBV7-8 to TRBJ2-7, with 11 bases that match TRBD1. Germline CDR1 reads SGHVS; CDR2 reads FQNEAQ. The CDR3 consists of 16 residues. V trimming: 1 base; J trimming: 1 base; junction bases outside the gene matches: 3. As DNA, the CDR3 is TGTGCCAGCAGCTTAGGGGGGACAGGGGGTTCCTACGAGCAGTACGTC. Translation gives CASSLGGTGGSYEQYV.

V gene TRBV7-2 combines with J gene TRBJ2-3; possible D gene TRBD2, 5 bases. CDR3 size: 16 residues. V lost 2 bases and J lost 5, with 17 bases in between. CDR1 and CDR2 from the germline V gene are SGHTA and FQGNSA. The CDR3 DNA sequence: TGTGCCAGCAGCTTACCCCAGGACGGAGGTGAAGATACGCAGTATTTT. It yields the protein CASSLPQDGGEDTQYF.

There are a few counts of this clonotype. The chain carries TRBV27 and TRBJ2-5; D not certain. Germline loops: CDR1 MNHEY, CDR2 SMNVEV (reference sequence). The CDR3 is made up of 15 amino acids. The V end lost 3 bases, the J end lost 5 bases, and 16 bases lay between the germline ends. The CDR3 spells CASSFLDQIRETQYF. CDR3 sequence (DNA): TGTGCCAGCAGTTTTTTGGACCAAATTAGGGAGACCCAGTACTTC.

The rearrangement uses TRBV20-1 and TRBJ2-2, with TRBD1 as a possible D gene (6 bases). This CDR3 is 19 amino acids long. Germline V lookup: CDR1 DFQATT, CDR2 SNEGSKA (reference sequence). Deletions cut 6 bases from V and 6 bases from J, with 32 bases between. Here the CDR3 reads CSAKRAPKGHSEEAGELFF. CDR3 nucleotides: TGCAGTGCCAAAAGGGCCCCGAAGGGACACTCCGAAGAGGCCGGGGAGCTGTTTTTT.

This chain uses TRBV27 with TRBJ1-1, with D uncertain. V was pared by 0 bases and J by 2 bases, with 10 bases between. Germline loops: CDR1 MNHEY, CDR2 SMNVEV (reference sequence). This CDR3 spans 15 amino acids. This chain's CDR3 is CASSLSGGRNTEAFF. For the CDR3, the DNA is TGTGCCAGCAGTTTATCTGGAGGTAGAAACACTGAAGCTTTCTTT.